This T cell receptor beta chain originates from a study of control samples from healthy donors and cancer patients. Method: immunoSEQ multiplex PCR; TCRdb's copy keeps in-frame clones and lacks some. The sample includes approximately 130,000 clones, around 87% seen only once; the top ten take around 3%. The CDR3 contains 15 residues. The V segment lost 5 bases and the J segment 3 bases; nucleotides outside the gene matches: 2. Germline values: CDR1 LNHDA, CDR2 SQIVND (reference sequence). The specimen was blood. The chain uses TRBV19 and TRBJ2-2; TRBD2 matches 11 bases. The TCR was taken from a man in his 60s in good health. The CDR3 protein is CASSWGLADTGELFF. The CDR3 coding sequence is TGTGCCAGTAGTTGGGGACTAGCGGACACCGGGGAGCTGTTTTTT.